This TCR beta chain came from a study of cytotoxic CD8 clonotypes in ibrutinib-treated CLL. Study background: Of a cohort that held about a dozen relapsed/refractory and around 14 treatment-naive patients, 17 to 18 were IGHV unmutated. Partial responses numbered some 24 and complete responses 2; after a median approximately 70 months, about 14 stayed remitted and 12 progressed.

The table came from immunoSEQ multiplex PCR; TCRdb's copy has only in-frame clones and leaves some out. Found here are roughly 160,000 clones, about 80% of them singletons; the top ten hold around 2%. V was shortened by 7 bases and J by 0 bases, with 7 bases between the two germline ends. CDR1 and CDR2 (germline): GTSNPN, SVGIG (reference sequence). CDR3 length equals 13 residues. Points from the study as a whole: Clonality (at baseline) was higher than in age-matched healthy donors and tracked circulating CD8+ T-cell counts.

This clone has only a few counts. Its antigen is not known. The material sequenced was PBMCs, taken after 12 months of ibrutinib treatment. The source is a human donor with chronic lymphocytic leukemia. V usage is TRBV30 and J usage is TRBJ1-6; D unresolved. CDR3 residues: CALDSSYNSPLHF. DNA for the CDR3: TGTGCCTTGGATAGCTCCTATAATTCACCCCTCCACTTT.